This T cell receptor (beta chain) originates from a study of blood T cell repertoires in COVID-19. Study background: COVID-19 samples, acute and convalescent, were from the United States, Italy and Spain. PBMCs, B-cell-depleted T cells, or T cells were the source of the cDNA or gDNA that made up the material.

As originally analysed: Reference gene primers were amplified, and this amplification served to estimate nucleated cell counts. Assay used: immunoSEQ multiplex PCR; TCRdb lists only in-frame clones, some missing. V, J and clone size are taken as reported in that table, and D and trimming were inferred from the DNA itself. This table holds 150,000 to 180,000 clones, approximately 80% found once. In the case of this clone: The junction does not match germline at one end; this may be a read error.

The V gene's germline CDR1 is SGHRS and CDR2 YFSETQ. There are 15 residues in the CDR3. This rearrangement joins TRBV5-1 to TRBJ1-2, with 8 bases identical to TRBD1. The sample taken for sequencing was peripheral blood. The sequence derives from a woman between 45 and 65 years old with acute or convalescent COVID-19. The DNA for the CDR3 is TGCGCCAGCAGCTTTCTCTCGGGACAGGACTACGGCTACACCTTC. This sequence encodes CASSFLSGQDYGYTF.